Reported below is one T cell receptor beta chain. This sample is part of a study of a mutant IDH1 vaccine in newly diagnosed glioma. Turning to the study itself: The earlier regimen, radiotherapy, temozolomide, or both, was most often both.

Using immunoSEQ multiplex PCR, the repertoire was profiled, and TCRdb retains in-frame clones only, with some absent. The sample lists approximately 100,000 clones; roughly 90% were seen once. The CDR3 spans 15 residues. Germline CDR1 reads LNHNV; CDR2 reads YYDKDF (reference sequence). V was shortened by 4 bases and J by 0 bases, with 10 bases between the two germline ends. Time point in this sample: baseline, week 1 (first vaccination visit). The treatment: pre-vaccination baseline after standard-of-care therapy. Sequenced material: PBMCs, taken from a glioma patient treated with radiotherapy, temozolomide or both. The chain couples TRBV15 to TRBJ1-3; D is unclear. The TCR sequence derives from a woman in her 50s with glioma. The CDR3 region has the DNA TGTGCCACCAGCACCCTACCCGCCTCTGGAAACACCATATATTTT. As protein: CATSTLPASGNTIYF.